Listed below are T cell receptor beta chains from one sample, sequenced in a study of cytomegalovirus exposure and HLA in healthy donors. Some clones are missing from TCRdb's copy, which holds only in-frame ones; the method was immunoSEQ multiplex PCR. This repertoire shows about 100,000 clones, 77% found once; its top ten account for under 8%. The sequenced material came from PBMCs. All receptors come from a man aged 50-60 years in good health and CMV-seropositive. CDR3s include the opening cysteine and the closing phenylalanine or tryptophan. Each record gives: V gene, clone size, D gene, J gene, CDR3 protein, CDR3 DNA. D genes are given only for firm matches. Rows give clone size only sometimes, using once, few, many, or a class for an expanded clone.

v_call: TRBV7-3
clone_size: -
d_call: -
j_call: TRBJ1-5
cdr3_aa: CASSRQTGDNQPQHF
cdr3_nt: TGTGCCAGCAGCCGACAGACAGGTGATAATCAGCCCCAGCATTTT

v_call: TRBV27
clone_size: -
d_call: TRBD2
j_call: TRBJ2-7
cdr3_aa: CASSVAGTSGGEQYF
cdr3_nt: TGTGCCAGCAGTGTAGCCGGGACTAGCGGGGGCGAGCAGTACTTC

v_call: TRBV7-6
clone_size: -
d_call: -
j_call: TRBJ2-5
cdr3_aa: CASSSHPPETQYF
cdr3_nt: TGTGCCAGCAGCTCCCATCCCCCCGAGACCCAGTACTTC

v_call: TRBV28
clone_size: -
d_call: TRBD1
j_call: TRBJ1-2
cdr3_aa: CASSHGQDGYTF
cdr3_nt: TGTGCCAGCAGTCATGGACAGGATGGCTACACCTTC

v_call: TRBV5-5
clone_size: -
d_call: TRBD1
j_call: TRBJ1-2
cdr3_aa: CASSLRGQGNYGYTF
cdr3_nt: TGTGCCAGCAGCTTGCGAGGACAGGGGAACTATGGCTACACCTTC

v_call: TRBV5-1
clone_size: -
d_call: -
j_call: TRBJ2-3
cdr3_aa: CASARASKDTQYF
cdr3_nt: TGCGCCAGCGCGAGGGCGAGTAAGGATACGCAGTATTTT

v_call: TRBV5-1
clone_size: -
d_call: -
j_call: TRBJ1-5
cdr3_aa: CASSKEPATGNQPQHF
cdr3_nt: TGCGCCAGCAGCAAGGAACCGGCGACAGGCAATCAGCCCCAGCATTTT

v_call: TRBV7-9
clone_size: -
d_call: -
j_call: TRBJ1-1
cdr3_aa: CASSGTGQLNTEAFF
cdr3_nt: TGTGCCAGCAGCGGTACCGGACAGTTGAACACTGAAGCTTTCTTT

v_call: TRBV6-5
clone_size: -
d_call: TRBD2
j_call: TRBJ2-1
cdr3_aa: CASRFGRTGGNEQFF
cdr3_nt: TGTGCCAGCAGATTCGGGAGAACCGGGGGGAATGAGCAGTTCTTC

v_call: TRBV30
clone_size: few
d_call: TRBD2
j_call: TRBJ2-7
cdr3_aa: CAWIPGGRAYEQYF
cdr3_nt: TGTGCCTGGATCCCCGGGGGGAGGGCCTACGAGCAGTACTTC

v_call: TRBV7-2
clone_size: -
d_call: TRBD1
j_call: TRBJ1-5
cdr3_aa: CASSLIGQGALDQPQHF
cdr3_nt: TGTGCCAGCAGCTTAATCGGACAGGGGGCTTTAGATCAGCCCCAGCATTTT

v_call: TRBV19
clone_size: -
d_call: TRBD1
j_call: TRBJ2-3
cdr3_aa: CASRDRVSSTDTQYF
cdr3_nt: TGTGCCAGCCGGGACAGGGTTTCTAGCACAGATACGCAGTATTTT